Presented here are 14 T cell receptor beta chains from one specimen sequenced in a study of blood T cell repertoires in COVID-19. Profiled with immunoSEQ multiplex PCR; TCRdb holds only in-frame clones, not every one. The sample has approximately 8,100 clones, under 90% seen once. Source material: peripheral blood. The receptors here all came from a human donor in a cohort sampled during active COVID-19.

The chain carries TRBV5-1 and TRBJ2-5; 9 nucleotides match TRBD2. Per germline, CDR1 SGHRS and CDR2 YFSETQ. Losses at the gene ends were 0 bases for V and 1 base for J; bases not matched to a gene: 1. This CDR3 has 15 amino acids. This CDR3 is CASSLGSGGQETQYF. CDR3 DNA: TGCGCCAGCAGCTTGGGTAGCGGGGGCCAAGAGACCCAGTACTTC.

The rearrangement links TRBV5-1 to TRBJ2-5; TRBD2 matches at 11 bases. The CDR3 length is 15 residues. The V segment lost 4 bases and the J segment 3 bases; nucleotides outside the gene matches: 5. Germline assignment: CDR1 SGHRS and CDR2 YFSETQ. The CDR3 loop reads CASSTQLAGEETQYF. CDR3 coding DNA: TGCGCCAGCAGCACCCAACTAGCGGGAGAAGAGACCCAGTACTTC.

The CDR3 sequence is CASSQELAANEQFF. CDR3 bases: TGTGCCAGCAGCCAAGAACTAGCGGCGAATGAGCAGTTCTTC. The rearrangement joins TRBV4-2 to TRBJ2-1, with 8 positions matching TRBD2. The germline V gene has CDR1 LGHNA and CDR2 YNFKEQ. The CDR3 contains 14 residues. After removal of 0 bases from V and 7 bases from J, the junction contained 2 bases not matched to a gene.

The chain uses TRBV18 and TRBJ2-3, with TRBD2 identical over 13 bases. Germline V gene data show CDR1 as KGHSH and CDR2 as LQKENI. After removal of 3 bases from V and 5 bases from J, the junction contained 8 bases not matched to a gene. CDR3 length: 17 amino acids. The CDR3 loop is CASSPSGLAGDLDTQYF. As DNA, the CDR3 is TGTGCCAGCTCACCTTCCGGACTAGCGGGAGATCTAGATACGCAGTATTTT. Full variable domain (remainder filled in from reference TRBV18 and TRBJ2-3): NAGVMQNPRHLVRRRGQEARLRCSPMKGHSHVYWYRQLPEEGLKFMVYLQKENIIDESGMPKERFSAEFPKEGPSILRIQQVVRGDSAAYFCASSPSGLAGDLDTQYFGPGTRLTVL.

The chain joins TRBV9 to TRBJ2-5, with TRBD2 as a possible D gene (5 bases). V lost 4 bases and J 5 bases, leaving 18 bases between the germline ends. In germline, CDR1 is SGDLS, CDR2 YYNGEE. There are 15 residues in the CDR3. The CDR3 DNA sequence: TGTGCCAGCAGCCAAGAAGGGCTAGCTGGCGAGACCCAGTACTTC. The encoded protein is CASSQEGLAGETQYF.

The chain couples TRBV7-3 to TRBJ2-4; 7 bases match TRBD2. Germline CDR1 is SGHTA and CDR2 is FQGTGA. The junction had 7 bases not matched to a gene; V was cut back by 5 bases and J by 9 bases. The CDR3 consists of 13 residues. This CDR3 reads CASSATLASIQYF. The CDR3, as DNA: TGTGCCAGCAGCGCCACACTAGCGAGCATTCAGTACTTC.

CDR3 sequence reads: CASSPNTGASSYEQYF. The CDR3 DNA sequence: TGTGCCAGCAGCCCAAACACAGGGGCTAGCTCCTACGAGCAGTACTTC. This chain joins TRBV7-3 and TRBJ2-7; 7 nucleotides align to TRBD1. Germline V lookup: CDR1 SGHTA, CDR2 FQGTGA. With 5 bases clipped from V and 0 bases from J, the junction kept 10 bases outside the gene matches. The CDR3 has 16 residues.

This chain uses TRBV7-8 with TRBJ2-7, with 7 bases matching TRBD2. Germline-derived CDR1 and CDR2 are SGHVS and FQNEAQ. There are 13 residues in the CDR3. Trimming at V came to 5 bases and at J to 6 bases, leaving 7 bases not matched to a gene. The CDR3 sequence: CASSEPLAPEQYV. The CDR3 coding sequence is TGTGCCAGCAGCGAGCCACTAGCGCCCGAGCAGTACGTC.

This chain links TRBV5-1 with TRBJ1-2, with D perhaps TRBD1 (5 bases). The CDR3 has 15 amino acids. Deletions cut 4 bases from V and 7 bases from J, with 20 bases between. Per germline, CDR1 SGHRS and CDR2 YFSETQ. The CDR3 DNA reads TGCGCCAGCAGCACGCTTCCCGGGGGTAGTGGTGGCTACACCTTC. It yields the protein CASSTLPGGSGGYTF.

This chain joins TRBV9 and TRBJ2-1; weak D call: TRBD2 (6 bases). CDR3 size: 17 residues. V lost 2 bases, J lost 4 bases, and 19 bases lay in between. Germline V lookup: CDR1 SGDLS, CDR2 YYNGEE. CDR3 in DNA: TGTGCCAGCAGCGTTTACGGCCCAGGGACTGCATACAATGAGCAGTTCTTC. Amino acids: CASSVYGPGTAYNEQFF.

The chain combines TRBV4-3 with TRBJ1-2, with a possible D match to TRBD1 (6 bases). V was shortened by 0 bases and J by 8 bases, with 25 bases between the two germline ends. This CDR3 has 18 residues. Germline-derived CDR1 and CDR2 are LGHNA and YSLEER. The DNA for the CDR3 is TGCGCCAGCAGCCAAGATCGAGGACGGGGGGCGGGTTTGGGAGGCTACACCTTC. Translation gives CASSQDRGRGAGLGGYTF.

V is TRBV25-1 and J is TRBJ2-7; 10 positions match TRBD1. There are 17 residues in the CDR3. Per the germline V gene, CDR1 is MGHDK and CDR2 is SYGVNS. The V and J ends lost 3 bases and 5 bases, in that order; junction bases with no gene match: 13. In DNA form, the CDR3 reads TGTGCCAGCAGTGATGCCCCTTGGACAGGGGGACCGCACGAGCAGTACTTC. Its translation is CASSDAPWTGGPHEQYF.

The chain links TRBV4-3 to TRBJ2-3, with D perhaps TRBD2 (6 bases). Germline assignment: CDR1 LGHNA and CDR2 YSLEER. This CDR3 is built from 15 residues. Trimming pared 4 bases from V and 1 base from J, leaving 12 bases between. The CDR3 loop reads CASSRAGTRTDTQYF. In DNA form, the CDR3 reads TGCGCCAGCAGCCGAGCCGGGACTCGCACAGATACGCAGTATTTT.

This clone showed up just a few times. The chain combines TRBV6-6 with TRBJ1-5, with 9 bases matching TRBD1. In germline, CDR1 is MNHNY, CDR2 SVGAGI (reference sequence). The CDR3 contains 16 residues. The junction had 5 bases not matched to a gene; V was cut back by 4 bases and J by 1 base. The CDR3 loop reads CASSSLDRGSNQPQHF. CDR3 sequence (DNA): TGTGCCAGCAGTTCCTTAGACAGGGGGAGCAATCAGCCCCAGCATTTT.